This entry lists 11 T cell receptor beta chains sequenced from one sample in a study of T cell clonality in common variable immunodeficiency. Sequencing was performed with immunoSEQ multiplex PCR; in TCRdb, only in-frame clones are kept and a portion is missing. The sample offers tens of thousands of clones and no singletons, the top ten holding approximately 2.9%. What was sequenced was peripheral blood mononuclear cells. Receptor source: a person between 18 and 75 years old in good health.

This clone was counted ten times or more. The CDR3 extends 3 residues past the end of the read, so its final part is completed from the germline J gene. The gene calls are TRBV7-3 and TRBJ2-4; 8 positions match TRBD1. The CDR3 totals 16 residues. CDR1 and CDR2 from the germline V gene are SGHTA and FQGTGA. V lost 3 bases and J lost 5; bases outside the gene matches: 9. CDR3 DNA, as far as it was read: TGTGCCAGCAGCTTGGAAGCAGGGGGCCCGCAAAACATT. Residues: CASSLEAGGPQNI. The entire CDR3 protein reads CASSLEAGGPQNIQYF.

Turning to this clone: A much larger clonotype is one base distant, so this may be a read error. Coverage ceases 3 residues before the CDR3 finishes, and the germline J gene fills in the end. V is TRBV5-5 and J is TRBJ2-3; 8 bases map to TRBD1. The CDR3 contains 15 residues. The germline V gene encodes CDR1 SGHKS and CDR2 YYEKEE (reference sequence). The CDR3 DNA, read in part, is TGTGCCAGCAGCTTGGCAGGGACAGGAAATCAGCCG. It specifies CASSLAGTGNQP. From start to end, the CDR3 is CASSLAGTGNQPQYF. The full variable domain, with the rest looked up from reference TRBV5-5 and TRBJ2-3, is DAGVTQSPTHLIKTRGQQVTLRCSPISGHKSVSWYQQVLGQGPQFIFQYYEKEERGRGNFPDRFSARQFPNYSSELNVNALLLGDSALYLCASSLAGTGNQPQYFGPGTRLTVL.

Turning to this clone: The CDR3 goes on 3 residues after the read ends, and that part is filled in from the germline J gene. The V call is TRBV20-1, the J call TRBJ2-7, with 12 bases lining up with TRBD2. V lost 5 bases and J lost 4; bases outside the gene matches: 6. The CDR3 is made up of 14 amino acids. Germline V gene sequence: CDR1 DFQATT, CDR2 SNEGSKA (reference sequence). Partial CDR3 DNA: TGCAGTGCTTCCCCGGGACTAGCGGGTTACGAG. It specifies CSASPGLAGYE. The full-length CDR3 reads as CSASPGLAGYEQYF.

This clone was detected ten times or more. The observed sequence ends 3 residues before the CDR3 terminus, with the missing tail filled in from the germline J gene. The rearrangement joins TRBV30 to TRBJ1-1; TRBD1 agrees at 7 bases. CDR1 is GTSNPN and CDR2 is SVGIG in the germline V gene (reference sequence). This CDR3 has 16 amino acids. V gave up 1 base and J gave up 5 bases; unmatched junction bases: 13. Partial CDR3 DNA: TGTGCCTGGAGTGCAGGAGACAGGGTTAGAGAAACTGAA. Translation gives CAWSAGDRVRETE. The whole CDR3 protein reads CAWSAGDRVRETEAFF.

This clone was detected only a few times. The CDR3 end is not reached by the read, which stops 3 residues before it; the germline J gene fills it in. The chain couples TRBV7-3 to TRBJ2-7; possibly TRBD2 for D (6 bases). Trimming shortened V by 5 bases and J by 0 bases, and 14 bases separated the two germline ends. The germline gives CDR1 SGHTA, CDR2 FQGTGA. The CDR3 runs to 15 residues. CDR3 DNA (partial): TGTGCCAGCAGCCTGAGTAGCGGCAGCTCCTACGAG. It is translated as CASSLSSGSSYE. From start to end, the CDR3 is CASSLSSGSSYEQYF.

This clone was seen a handful of times. The DNA read from the CDR3 is TGCGCCAGCAGCTTCTTCAGCGGAAGCAATGAG. Its translation is CASSFFSGSNE. The whole CDR3 protein reads CASSFFSGSNEQFF. This rearrangement joins TRBV5-1 to TRBJ2-1; tentatively, D is TRBD2 (5 bases). The read gets to within 3 residues of the CDR3 end, and the germline J gene fills in the rest. The V gene's germline CDR1 is SGHRS and CDR2 YFSETQ. Trimming cost V 2 bases and J 6 bases, with 12 bases left between them. The CDR3 contains 14 residues.

At least ten counts were recorded for this clone. The chain's CDR3 is CAWGTYSGGGSEQFF. The covered CDR3 bases are TGTGCCTGGGGCACCTATAGCGGGGGAGGAAGTGAG. The chain is built from TRBV30 and TRBJ2-1; TRBD2 matches 9 bases. The CDR3 goes on 3 residues after the read ends, and that part is filled in from the germline J gene. The CDR3 totals 15 residues. In germline, CDR1 is GTSNPN, CDR2 SVGIG (reference sequence). Trimming at V came to 5 bases and at J to 9 bases, leaving 14 bases not matched to a gene.

This clone came up many times. The read terminates 3 residues ahead of where the CDR3 ends, so the germline J gene completes it. The rearrangement joins TRBV20-1 to TRBJ2-3; tentatively, D is TRBD1 (7 bases). The germline gives CDR1 DFQATT, CDR2 SNEGSKA (reference sequence). The CDR3 sequence is 15 residues long. The CDR3 here is CSARSGGGAVPTQYF. The CDR3 bases that were read are TGCAGTGCTAGATCTGGAGGGGGCGCAGTGCCGACG.

This clone was found many times. The CDR3 end falls 3 residues outside the read, so it is completed with the germline J gene. The chain employs TRBV19 and TRBJ1-5, with D unresolved. The CDR3 runs to 13 residues. V dropped 3 bases and J dropped 0 bases, with 3 bases sitting between them. CDR1 LNHDA and CDR2 SQIVND come from the germline V gene (reference sequence). CDR3 protein: CASSISSNQPQHF. The CDR3 DNA, read in part, is TGTGCCAGTAGTATCAGTAGCAATCAGCCC.

This clone was observed many times. The read stops 3 residues short of the end of the CDR3; the missing end is completed from the germline J gene. The chain employs TRBV10-3 and TRBJ2-7; 8 bases align to TRBD1. CDR1 is ENHRY and CDR2 is SYGVKD in the germline V gene. The V gene end was trimmed by 0 bases and the J gene end by 2 bases; junction bases not matched to a gene: 9. The CDR3 contains 17 residues. The CDR3: CAISESSGQGVTYEQYF. Partial CDR3 DNA: TGTGCCATCAGTGAGTCGTCCGGACAGGGAGTTACCTACGAG.

This clone occurred a few times. The sequenced fragment ends 3 residues before the CDR3 boundary, so the rest is inferred from the germline J gene. The chain is built from TRBV29-1 and TRBJ2-7, with TRBD1 identical over 9 bases. The CDR3 totals 14 residues. Germline loops: CDR1 SQVTM, CDR2 ANQGSEA. V shed 4 bases, J shed 1 base, and the junction held 5 bases outside the gene matches. Here the CDR3 reads CSVVGGQGSYEQYF. CDR3 DNA (partial): TGCAGCGTTGTAGGGGGACAGGGATCCTACGAG.